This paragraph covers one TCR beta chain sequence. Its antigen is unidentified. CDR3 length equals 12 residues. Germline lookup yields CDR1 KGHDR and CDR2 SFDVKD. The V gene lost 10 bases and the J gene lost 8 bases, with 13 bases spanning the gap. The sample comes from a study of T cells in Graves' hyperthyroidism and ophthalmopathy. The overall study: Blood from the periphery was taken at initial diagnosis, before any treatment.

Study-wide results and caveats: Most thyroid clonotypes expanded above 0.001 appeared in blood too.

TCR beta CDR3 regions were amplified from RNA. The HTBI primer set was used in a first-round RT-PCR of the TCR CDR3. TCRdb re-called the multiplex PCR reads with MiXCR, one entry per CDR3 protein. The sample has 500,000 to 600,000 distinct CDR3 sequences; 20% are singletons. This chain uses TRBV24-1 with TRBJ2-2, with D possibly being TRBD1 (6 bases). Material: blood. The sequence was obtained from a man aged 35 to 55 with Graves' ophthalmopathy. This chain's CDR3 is CATNREGGELFF. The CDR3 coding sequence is TGTGCCACGAACAGGGAAGGAGGGGAGCTGTTTTTT.